This T cell receptor (beta chain) is drawn from a study of cytomegalovirus exposure and HLA in healthy donors listed by TCRdb under 2017. About the full investigation: A later analysis indicated that the 90 to 150 validation repertoires were generated on the platform also employed for the roughly 650 repertoires of the first cohort. The study was designed to test whether signatures of past pathogen exposure could be identified by cataloging public T cell receptors. In addition to the first cohort of 666 subjects, a separate validation cohort of 120 different subjects was used. To predict cytomegalovirus infection status, the study combined high-throughput TCR immunosequencing, statistical association of individual TCRs with disease status, and machine learning. Findings and caveats that apply to the study as a whole: The study gave a list of over 150 TCR beta chains associated with cytomegalovirus. All 120 or so repertoires were used to score co-occurrence in the validation cohort in a later analysis, because that analysis had no HLA typing for the cohort. According to the authors, the approach could potentially be generalized to other disease states and immunological phenotypes. The classifier was reported to diagnose cytomegalovirus status with high specificity and sensitivity in both the original cohort and the validation cohort. Most TCR sequences were observed very rarely across donors, whereas some public TCRs were present in many individuals. A later analysis found that TCRs clustered in the first cohort also tended to co-occur in the 120 validation repertoires, with 94% of cluster scores above 0. Three of the identified cytomegalovirus-associated TCR beta chains were confirmed in vitro to be specific for cytomegalovirus antigens.

The library was obtained by the immunoSEQ multiplex PCR assay. Under the source paper's analysis protocol: A statistical classification framework was built for diagnosing cytomegalovirus status from the catalog of TCR beta chain sequences. What TCRdb holds here is the immuneACCESS table cut down to in-frame rearrangements. Part of the clones is not present; checked against another copy, under half of the missing clones reflect an unresolved V gene, and the others are unexplained. That table supplies the V and J calls and clone size; D and trimming were determined from the DNA. The sample contains approximately 150,000 clones, 85% to 90% of them found a single time. The biggest ten clones account for around 3.4% of the sample. There are a few counts of this clone. There is no known antigen for this receptor. No base quality values were provided; no much bigger clone lies one nucleotide off. Per the germline V gene (reference sequence), LNHDA is the CDR1 and SQIVND is the CDR2. Taken from cysteine to phenylalanine, the CDR3 has 12 residues. The kept DNA is CDR3 alone, 36 bases in frame from the first base. V is reduced by 2 bases and J by 11 bases, leaving a spacing of 9 bases between them.

The donors were included in the validation cohort of approximately 120 subjects, a group kept apart from the 666-subject first cohort. This chain joins TRBV19 to TRBJ1-4; the best D guess is TRBD1, with 6 bases matching. This receptor was obtained from a woman aged 18-30 years in good health and CMV-seropositive. The specimen sequenced was PBMCs. The DNA sequence is given as TGTGCCAGTAGTATAAGGGGGTCCAAACTGTTTTTT. It translates as CASSIRGSKLFF.